These 5 T cell receptor beta chains were sequenced from one sample in a study of PD-1 blockade in classical Hodgkin lymphoma. Using immunoSEQ multiplex PCR, the repertoire was profiled, and TCRdb retains in-frame clones only, with some absent. Here the sample spans 80,000 to 95,000 clones, 75% to 85% being singletons. This sample's time point: cycle 4 day 1 (C4D1), after five to seven weeks of nivolumab. Every one of the patients relapsed after autologous stem cell transplantation (brentuximab vedotin exposure was variable). Sequences were derived from peripheral blood mononuclear cells (PBMCs), sampled before the fourth cycle of nivolumab. These receptors were collected from a human donor with classical Hodgkin lymphoma.

The chain employs TRBV5-6 and TRBJ2-5, with D possibly being TRBD1 (6 bases). The V end was cut by 2 bases, the J end by 4 bases, with 15 bases between. The CDR3 is 15 residues long. Germline loops: CDR1 SGHDT, CDR2 YYEEEE. CDR3 bases: TGTGCCAGCAGCTTATCGTCAGGGGTAGCAGAGACCCAGTACTTC. It is translated as CASSLSSGVAETQYF.

The chain employs TRBV6-6 and TRBJ2-7; 13 nucleotides line up with TRBD2. Per the germline V gene, CDR1 is MNHNY and CDR2 is SVGAGI (reference sequence). The CDR3 extends over 15 amino acids. V dropped 5 bases and J dropped 3; count of bases not matched to a gene: 4. The CDR3 nucleotides read TGTGCCAGCAGTGTAGGGACTAGCGGGAACTACGAGCAGTACTTC. Its translation: CASSVGTSGNYEQYF.

This rearrangement joins TRBV18 to TRBJ1-1, with D possibly being TRBD1 (5 bases). Germline lookup yields CDR1 KGHSH and CDR2 LQKENI. V lost 6 bases, J lost 5 bases, and 16 bases lay in between. The CDR3 spans 14 residues. The CDR3 bases are TGTGCCAGCTCCCGGGGGACGGGAGGGACTGAAGCTTTCTTT. Translating it yields CASSRGTGGTEAFF.

The chain has TRBV5-4 and TRBJ2-1; the D gene could be TRBD1 or TRBD2 (5 bases each). The CDR3 has 17 residues. The V gene's germline CDR1 is SGHNT and CDR2 YYREEE (reference sequence). Trimming pared 7 bases from V and 6 bases from J, leaving 26 bases between. CDR3: CASRPTRQMGDFNEQFF. Here the CDR3 DNA reads TGTGCCAGCCGACCTACCAGGCAGATGGGGGATTTCAATGAGCAGTTCTTC.

In its sample, this clone was seen once. The rearrangement links TRBV6-1 to TRBJ2-1; D unclear. Germline V gives CDR1 MNHNS, CDR2 SASEGT. The CDR3 runs 16 residues. Trimming pared 2 bases from V and 4 bases from J, leaving 15 bases between. CDR3 DNA: TGTGCCAGCAGTGAATGGGCGGTTCAAGGGTACAATGAGCAGTTCTTC. It codes for CASSEWAVQGYNEQFF.